This T cell receptor (beta chain) originates from a study of brain metastases from non-small cell lung cancer. Trimming left V 0 bases short and J 3 bases short, with 10 bases between. Germline V lookup: CDR1 SGHKS, CDR2 YYEKEE (reference sequence). This CDR3 is 15 amino acids long. Sequencing was performed with immunoSEQ multiplex PCR; in TCRdb, only in-frame clones are kept and a portion is missing. This sample yields 1,500 to 2,000 clones, of which roughly four fifths are seen a single time; 8.5% to 9.5% belongs to the top ten. The clonotype originates from a donor at least 40 years old with non-small cell lung cancer. The sequencing input was tissue from a brain metastasis. This chain uses TRBV5-5 with TRBJ2-1; no reliable D call. The CDR3 region has the DNA TGTGCCAGCAGCTTGGCCGGCGGAAACTACAATGAGCAGTTCTTC. Translating gives CASSLAGGNYNEQFF.